The T cell receptor (beta chain) described here comes from a study of blood T cell repertoires in COVID-19. Study details: Sample material is recorded as cDNA or gDNA derived from T cells, B-cell-depleted T cells, or PBMCs.

In the original workflow: Counts of nucleated cells, estimated from reference gene primer amplification, were obtained. Measured with immunoSEQ multiplex PCR; TCRdb has only the in-frame clones, and not every one. D and trimming were read from the DNA, whereas the V and J calls and clone size are those reported in that table. In the table there are about 310,000 clones, 87% of which are singletons. Germline loops: CDR1 MNHEY, CDR2 SVGEGT. V gave up 2 bases and J gave up 2 bases; unmatched junction bases: 12. This CDR3 has 18 amino acids. The rearrangement links TRBV6-2 or TRBV6-3 to TRBJ2-7; 10 nucleotides match TRBD1. The receptor comes from a man between 18 and 35 years old with active or convalescent COVID-19. Sequencing was carried out using peripheral blood. The CDR3 is CASSYLKGTGESTYEQYF. CDR3 DNA: TGTGCCAGCAGTTACCTTAAAGGGACAGGGGAATCAACCTACGAGCAGTACTTC.